The 17 T cell receptor beta chains presented below share a single source sample, sequenced in a study of spatial heterogeneity in lung cancer. Regarding time point: blood at routine non-recurrence follow-up after resection. The study sequenced unsorted whole RNA from tumor, nontumor lung or frozen PBMC. In TCRdb, the 5' RACE reads were re-called with MiXCR into one record per CDR3 protein. The sample comprises more than 25,000 distinct CDR3 sequences, 5.5% to 7% of which are singletons, and roughly 21% rests with the top ten. The sample in question was PBMCs, obtained at follow-up. The receptors come from a male donor with early-stage non-small cell lung cancer.

This clonotype is termed medium-sized (0.01 to 0.1%). The chain carries TRBV3-1 and TRBJ2-5; the D gene is possibly TRBD2 (5 bases). The CDR3 runs to 14 residues. V was trimmed by 7 bases and J by 1 base, leaving 13 bases between them. Germline CDR1 is LGHDT and CDR2 is YNNKEL (reference sequence). The CDR3 loop is CASKSSGIQETQYF. Here the CDR3 DNA reads TGTGCCAGCAAGAGTTCCGGGATCCAAGAGACCCAGTACTTC.

The sample holds a few counts of this clonotype. This rearrangement joins TRBV7-9 to TRBJ1-2; 7 bases match TRBD1. There are 14 residues in the CDR3. V lost 2 bases to trimming and J lost 8 bases; unmatched junction nucleotides: 8. Germline assignment: CDR1 SEHNR and CDR2 FQNEAQ (reference sequence). The CDR3 coding sequence is TGTGCCAGCAGCTTATTGTACAGGGGCAACGGCTACACCTTC. Translated: CASSLLYRGNGYTF.

This clonotype was counted a few times. This chain uses TRBV12-3 or TRBV12-4 with TRBJ1-1; no reliable D call. This CDR3 has 14 amino acids. Trimming shortened V by 6 bases and J by 0 bases, and 11 bases separated the two germline ends. Written as DNA, the CDR3 is TGTGCCAGCAGGCCTCAGCGAGTGAACACTGAAGCTTTCTTT. Protein: CASRPQRVNTEAFF.

This clonotype was seen ten or more times. DNA for the CDR3: TGTGCCAGCAAACAGGGGCCGAAGGAGTTCTTC. Translated, it gives CASKQGPKEFF. The rearrangement uses TRBV25-1 and TRBJ2-1; 7 nucleotides align to TRBD1. The germline V gene has CDR1 MGHDK and CDR2 SYGVNS. Trimming took 7 bases from V and 14 from J; bases not matched to a gene: 8. This CDR3 contains 11 residues.

This clonotype was recorded many times. In nucleotides, the CDR3 is TGTGCCAGCAGCTTTACGACAGATAACTATGGCTACACCTTC. This translates into CASSFTTDNYGYTF. The V call is TRBV11-1, the J call TRBJ1-2; TRBD1 might be the D (5 bases). CDR3 size: 14 residues. The germline CDR1 and CDR2 sequences are SGHAT and FQDESV (reference sequence). Trimming stripped 3 bases from V and 1 base from J, with 9 bases between.

Only a few counts were recorded for this clonotype. The J gene is TRBJ2-5, the V gene TRBV7-9; D ambiguous. The CDR3 has 16 residues. Per the germline V gene, CDR1 is SEHNR and CDR2 is FQNEAQ (reference sequence). V shed 2 bases and J shed 1 base, with 14 bases lying between them. The CDR3 bases are TGTGCCAGCAGCTTAAGCAGCCTGAGCCTCCAAGAGACCCAGTACTTC. Its translation is CASSLSSLSLQETQYF. Full variable domain (outside the CDR3, taken from reference TRBV7-9 and TRBJ2-5): DTGVSQNPRHKITKRGQNVTFRCDPISEHNRLYWYRQTLGQGPEFLTYFQNEAQLEKSRLLSDRFSAERPKGSFSTLEIQRTEQGDSAMYLCASSLSSLSLQETQYFGPGTRLLVL.

This clonotype was detected only a few times. The chain has TRBV13 and TRBJ1-3; TRBD1 agrees at 7 bases. The J segment lost 2 bases and the V segment lost 2 bases, leaving 0 bases of the junction unmatched. Germline-derived CDR1 and CDR2 are PRHDT and FYEKMQ (reference sequence). This CDR3 region has 14 residues. The DNA for the CDR3 is TGTGCCAGCAGCTTAACAGGGGCTGGAAACACCATATATTTT. Amino acids: CASSLTGAGNTIYF.

This chain joins TRBV18 and TRBJ1-1; D remains ambiguous. Trimming took 6 bases from V and 2 from J, leaving 10 bases between them. From germline, CDR1 is KGHSH and CDR2 LQKENI. The CDR3 consists of 13 residues. CDR3 nucleotides: TGTGCCAGCTCCCCAAGTAGCAACACTGAAGCTTTCTTT. Residues: CASSPSSNTEAFF.

This clonotype was detected ten times or more. In nucleotides, the CDR3 is TGTGCCAGCAGTACAGGGGGAAGGACTGAAGCTTTCTTT. As protein: CASSTGGRTEAFF. The chain links TRBV6-6 to TRBJ1-1; TRBD1 agrees at 8 bases. The CDR3 has 13 amino acids. V lost 5 bases and J lost 5; bases outside the gene matches: 4. From germline, CDR1 is MNHNY and CDR2 SVGAGI (reference sequence).

There are many counts of this clonotype. CDR3 region: CASSSEGTGVYNEQFF. In DNA, the CDR3 is TGTGCCAGCAGCTCCGAGGGGACAGGGGTTTACAATGAGCAGTTCTTC. V is TRBV7-9 and J is TRBJ2-1, with 10 bases matching TRBD1. The CDR3 runs to 16 residues. Per the germline V gene, CDR1 is SEHNR and CDR2 is FQNEAQ (reference sequence). Trimming took 4 bases from V and 4 from J; bases not matched to a gene: 7.

This clonotype was found many times. The rearrangement links TRBV9 to TRBJ2-3; weak D call: TRBD2 (5 bases). V dropped 0 bases and J dropped 0 bases, with 11 bases sitting between them. Germline V gene data show CDR1 as SGDLS and CDR2 as YYNGEE. The CDR3 has 16 amino acids. The CDR3 loop reads CASSVGASRSTDTQYF. CDR3 DNA sequence: TGTGCCAGCAGCGTAGGGGCTAGCCGTAGCACAGATACGCAGTATTTT.

The sample holds many counts of this clonotype. V and J are TRBV7-2 and TRBJ2-7, with 10 bases that match TRBD2. This CDR3 spans 14 amino acids. Germline assignment: CDR1 SGHTA and CDR2 FQGNSA. Trimming removed 1 base from V and 5 bases from J; junction bases left unmatched: 2. CDR3 DNA sequence: TGTGCCAGCAGCTTAGTAGCGGGAGGCCACGAGCAGTACGTC. Translation: CASSLVAGGHEQYV.

This clonotype has a count of ten or more. As DNA, the CDR3 is TGTGCCAGCTCACCACAGGGTGCCCCTTCGGATGAAAAACTGTTTTTT. Encoded protein: CASSPQGAPSDEKLFF. This chain uses TRBV18 with TRBJ1-4, with D unclear. The CDR3 runs 16 residues. The germline gives CDR1 KGHSH, CDR2 LQKENI. Trimming removed 1 base from V and 6 bases from J, with 15 bases in between.

In its sample, this clonotype was seen many times. The chain uses TRBV3-1 and TRBJ1-1; D ambiguous. The germline gives CDR1 LGHDT, CDR2 YNNKEL (reference sequence). The CDR3 consists of 11 residues. Deletions cut 5 bases from V and 2 bases from J, with 3 bases between. CDR3 coding DNA: TGTGCCAGCAGCGCAAACACTGAAGCTTTCTTT. Translation: CASSANTEAFF. The entire variable domain, with the rest obtained from reference TRBV3-1 and TRBJ1-1, is as follows: DTAVSQTPKYLVTQMGNDKSIKCEQNLGHDTMYWYKQDSKKFLKIMFSYNNKELIINETVPNRFSPKSPDKAHLNLHINSLELGDSAVYFCASSANTEAFFGQGTRLTVV.

This clonotype has at least ten counts. The chain's CDR3 is CAISEGTANRQIYF. In DNA, the CDR3 is TGTGCCATCAGTGAAGGGACAGCCAACCGCCAAATATATTTT. The rearrangement uses TRBV10-3 and TRBJ1-3; 7 nucleotides align to TRBD1. J lost 13 bases, V lost 3 bases, and 12 bases had no gene match. The germline V gene encodes CDR1 ENHRY and CDR2 SYGVKD. The CDR3 is 14 amino acids.

There are a few counts of this clonotype. The genes are TRBV6-2 or TRBV6-3 and TRBJ1-5; weak D call: TRBD1 (5 bases). The CDR3 consists of 16 residues. Trimming stripped 2 bases from V and 6 bases from J, with 17 bases between. Looked up from germline, CDR1 is MNHEY and CDR2 is SVGEGT. For the CDR3, the DNA is TGTGCCAGCAGTTACCGGGGGAAGGGGCCCGGTCAGCCCCAGCATTTT. Its translation: CASSYRGKGPGQPQHF.

This clonotype has ten or more counts. As DNA, the CDR3 is TGCGCCAGCAGCCAAGTGTGGGGGGACGGAAATCAGCCCCAGCATTTT. It is translated as CASSQVWGDGNQPQHF. This chain uses TRBV4-3 with TRBJ1-5, with D perhaps TRBD1 (5 bases). V shed 1 base and J shed 4 bases, with 14 bases lying between them. This CDR3 is built from 16 residues. Germline V gene lookup returns CDR1 LGHNA and CDR2 YSLEER.